The rows below give T cell receptor beta chains drawn from one sample of a study of regulatory T cells in long-lasting Graves disease. TCRdb fed the multiplex PCR reads into MiXCR, producing one record per CDR3 protein. The repertoire includes 400,000 to 600,000 distinct CDR3 sequences, 20% to 25% of them detected once, and approximately 6.4% sits in the top ten. The specimen was peripheral blood mononuclear cells (PBMCs), collected when the disease was refractory, from a patient treated with antithyroid drugs. These receptors all come from a female donor with Graves disease. The CDR3 runs from the conserved cysteine through the conserved F or W. D genes are given only for firm matches. Not every row has a clone size; where given, it reads once, few, many or a size class.

TRBJ2-2 TRBV27 few TRBD2 TGTGCCAGCAGTTCCCTTCGCGGGGGGGCCCCCGGGGAGCTGTTTTTT CASSSLRGGAPGELFF
TRBJ1-2 TRBV28 NA TRBD1 TGTGCCAGCAGTTTTTTCGGGACAGAATCGAATGGCTACGCCTTC CASSFFGTESNGYAF
TRBJ1-1 TRBV19 many NA TGTGCCAGTAGTGCCGCTTGGCAGAGAAACACTGAAGCTTTCTTT CASSAAWQRNTEAFF
TRBJ1-2 TRBV5-1 few NA TGCGCCAGCAGCTCGGCGGAAGGGGATGGCTACACCTTC CASSSAEGDGYTF
TRBJ1-1 TRBV9 few NA TGTGCCAGCAACTCAGGACAGCTGAACACTGAAGCTTTCTTT CASNSGQLNTEAFF
TRBJ2-5 TRBV7-2 many TRBD2 TGTGCCAGCAGCTTATTTCTAGCGGGGTACCAAGAGACCCAGTACTTC CASSLFLAGYQETQYF
TRBJ2-5 TRBV4-3 few TRBD2 TGCGCCAGCAGCCAAGGCTTGGGACTAGCGGAAGAGACCCAGTACTTC CASSQGLGLAEETQYF
TRBJ1-4 TRBV7-2 many TRBD1 TGTGCCAGCAGCCAAGGACAGGGGGCGTCGCAAAAACTGTTTTTT CASSQGQGASQKLFF
TRBJ1-5 TRBV2 many NA TGTGCCAGCAGAGCGAACCCGAATCAGCCCCAGCATTTT CASRANPNQPQHF
TRBJ2-1 TRBV12-3/TRBV12-4 once TRBD2 TGTGCCAGCAGCCCGACTAGCGGGAGTGGATTCTTC CASSPTSGSGFF
TRBJ2-4 TRBV4-1 few NA TGCGCCAGCAGCCTTCTAGGAGTAGGCAAAAACATTCAGTACTTC CASSLLGVGKNIQYF
TRBJ1-1 TRBV30 NA NA TGTGCCTGGAGCTGGGACCTGAACACTGAAGCTTTCTTT CAWSWDLNTEAFF
TRBJ2-7 TRBV28 many NA TGTGCCAGCAGTTTATGGGCAGGGGGGGCCTACGAGCAGTACTTC CASSLWAGGAYEQYF
TRBJ2-7 TRBV28 NA NA TGTGCCAGCAGTTTAAGGAGGGACGCTTACGAGCAGTACTTC CASSLRRDAYEQYF
TRBJ1-1 TRBV9 few NA TGTGCCAGCAGCGTAGCCGTAGGGCAGCCGAACACTGAAGCTTTCTTT CASSVAVGQPNTEAFF
TRBJ2-2 TRBV5-1 NA NA TGCGCCAGCAGCGCTGGCGCCGTCGGGGACACCGGGGAGCTGTTTTTT CASSAGAVGDTGELFF
TRBJ1-1 TRBV2 few NA TGTGCCAGCATCACCCCCGGGGGGCTCGGCACTGAAGCTTTCTTT CASITPGGLGTEAFF
TRBJ1-1 TRBV2 NA NA TGTGCCAGCAGTGAGACATTTGAAGCTTTCTTT CASSETFEAFF